This T cell receptor (beta chain) came from a study of T cell changes during pregnancy in multiple sclerosis (dated by TCRdb to the late 2010s). About the study as a whole: The study looked at changes in the T cell repertoire across pregnancy in women with multiple sclerosis.

On this clone itself: The specificity of this receptor is unknown. Per-nucleotide qualities are absent, and no much larger clonotype sits a single base away.

Libraries were prepared through the immunoSEQ multiplex PCR assay. TCRdb mirrors the immuneACCESS table, restricted to in-frame sequences. Some clones are absent from its copies; in checked studies, under half trace to an unresolved V gene, and the reason for the others is unknown. Here the sample has some 60,000 clones; about nine tenths occur a single time. The biggest ten clones account for 0.38% of the sample. The TCR originated in a female donor with multiple sclerosis, enrolled in a pregnancy study. Sequencing was performed on CD4+ T cells from peripheral blood mononuclear cells, taken in the third trimester of pregnancy.

CDR3 region: CASSGYGAGVGYTF. The sequence in DNA is TGTGCCAGCAGTGGTTATGGGGCAGGGGTTGGCTACACCTTC. The chain couples TRBV2 to TRBJ1-2; a tentative D match to TRBD1 spans 6 bases. According to the germline V gene, CDR1 reads SNHLY and CDR2 reads FYNNEI. Deletion took 4 bases off V and 7 bases off J, with a span of 16 bases between the germline ends. The CDR3 has 14 amino acids, counting the end cysteine and phenylalanine. The DNA shown is the 42-base CDR3, in frame from base 1.